One sample yielded the 10 T cell receptor beta chains listed below, sequenced in a study of blood T cells in healthy people across ages. Combining a sample-barcoded 5' primer with a J-beta primer mix, a second PCR ran for roughly 7 to 12 cycles. Each CDR3 protein is one row after TCRdb ran MiXCR on the 5' RACE reads. The data show some 1.5 million distinct CDR3 sequences, less than 45% seen once. The sequenced sample was blood. These receptors were taken from a woman between 18 and 29 years old in good health.

The chain recombines TRBV5-4 with TRBJ2-3; TRBD2 matches at 8 bases. The CDR3 extends over 16 amino acids. Germline V gene data show CDR1 as SGHNT and CDR2 as YYREEE (reference sequence). V lost 4 bases and J lost 6; bases outside the gene matches: 13. The CDR3 sequence is CASSRGLVGGLDTQYF. CDR3 DNA sequence: TGTGCCAGCAGCCGGGGACTAGTGGGAGGGTTGGATACGCAGTATTTT.

The chain recombines TRBV4-3 with TRBJ1-2, with 10 bases identical to TRBD1. The CDR3 has 16 residues. The germline gives CDR1 LGHNA, CDR2 YSLEER. Unmatched junction bases numbered 9, after V lost 0 bases and J lost 8 bases. The CDR3 sequence: CASSQDGDRGAKGYTF. CDR3 coding DNA: TGCGCCAGCAGCCAAGATGGGGACAGGGGAGCTAAGGGCTACACCTTC.

V and J are TRBV7-8 and TRBJ2-5, with D unclear. The germline V and J ends were trimmed by 5 bases and 1 base, with 17 bases remaining between them. This CDR3 has 16 amino acids. Germline lookup yields CDR1 SGHVS and CDR2 FQNEAQ. The CDR3 DNA sequence: TGTGCCAGCAGCCCCCGCCGTGGGTTTGCCCAAGAGACCCAGTACTTC. Its translation: CASSPRRGFAQETQYF.

The gene calls are TRBV20-1 and TRBJ2-5; D gene uncertain. Trimming stripped 6 bases from V and 3 bases from J, with 20 bases between. The CDR3 has 15 amino acids. Germline V CDR1 and CDR2: DFQATT, SNEGSKA (reference sequence). The CDR3 DNA is TGCAGTGCCGTAGCTGCCCCCTGGGGTAAAGAGACCCAGTACTTC. This codes for CSAVAAPWGKETQYF.

The chain's CDR3 is CASSLFNTEAFF. The CDR3 DNA sequence: TGTGCCAGCAGTTTATTTAACACTGAAGCTTTCTTT. J is TRBJ1-1 and V is TRBV12-3 or TRBV12-4; D gene ambiguous. This CDR3 region has 12 residues. V lost 2 bases to trimming and J lost 2 bases, with 3 bases between them.

V is TRBV27 and J is TRBJ1-5; D uncertain. The J call could be wrong; TRBJ2-3 is a better fit for the DNA end. The CDR3 has 15 residues. The germline V gene encodes CDR1 MNHEY and CDR2 SMNVEV (reference sequence). The CDR3 sequence: CASSLSRDSNQPQYF. The CDR3 DNA follows: TGTGCCAGCAGTTTATCCAGAGATAGCAATCAGCCCCAGTATTTT.

This clonotype was observed a handful of times. The genes are TRBV7-2 and TRBJ2-4, with 8 bases identical to TRBD2. V was pared by 3 bases and J by 13 bases, with 14 bases of the junction left unmatched. CDR3 length equals 15 residues. CDR1 and CDR2 (germline): SGHTA, FQGNSA. DNA of the CDR3: TGTGCCAGCAGCTTTGTGGGACTAGGGATTGAGGAGCAGTACTTC. As protein: CASSFVGLGIEEQYF.

The V gene is TRBV19, the J gene TRBJ1-2, with D unresolved. Trimming removed 3 bases from V and 6 bases from J, with 17 bases in between. There are 15 residues in the CDR3. Germline lookup yields CDR1 LNHDA and CDR2 SQIVND (reference sequence). CDR3 sequence (DNA): TGTGCCAGTAGTATGGGAGTAGGAACGGTAAATGGCTACACCTTC. Protein product: CASSMGVGTVNGYTF.

The chain carries TRBV12-3 or TRBV12-4 and TRBJ2-1, with a possible D match to TRBD1 (5 bases). V was clipped by 5 bases and J by 10 bases, with 12 bases between them. The CDR3 length is 12 residues. This CDR3 reads CASSRQSLEQFF. CDR3 in DNA: TGTGCCAGCAGTCGACAGTCTTTGGAGCAGTTCTTC.

This sequence joins TRBV12-3 or TRBV12-4 and TRBJ2-7; no definite D call. The V end lost 3 bases, the J end lost 3 bases, and 6 bases lay between the germline ends. CDR3 size: 12 residues. The CDR3 sequence: CASSFGHYEQYF. The CDR3 nucleotides are TGTGCCAGCAGTTTCGGCCACTACGAGCAGTACTTC.